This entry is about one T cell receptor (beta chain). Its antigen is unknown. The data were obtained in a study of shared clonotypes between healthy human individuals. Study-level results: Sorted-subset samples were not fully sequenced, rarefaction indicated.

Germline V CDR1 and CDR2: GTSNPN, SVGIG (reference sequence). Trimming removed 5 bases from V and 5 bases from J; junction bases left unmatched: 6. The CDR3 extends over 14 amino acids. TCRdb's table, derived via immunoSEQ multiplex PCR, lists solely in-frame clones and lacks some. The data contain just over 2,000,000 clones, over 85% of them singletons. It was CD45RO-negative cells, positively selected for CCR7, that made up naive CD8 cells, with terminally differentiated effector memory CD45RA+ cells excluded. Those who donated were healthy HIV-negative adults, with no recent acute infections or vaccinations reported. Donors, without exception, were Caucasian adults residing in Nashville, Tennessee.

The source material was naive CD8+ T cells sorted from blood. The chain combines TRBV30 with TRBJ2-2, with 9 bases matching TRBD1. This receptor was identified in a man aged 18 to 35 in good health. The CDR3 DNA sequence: TGTGCCTGGGGGCCAGGGACAGGGACCGGGGAGCTGTTTTTT. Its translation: CAWGPGTGTGELFF.